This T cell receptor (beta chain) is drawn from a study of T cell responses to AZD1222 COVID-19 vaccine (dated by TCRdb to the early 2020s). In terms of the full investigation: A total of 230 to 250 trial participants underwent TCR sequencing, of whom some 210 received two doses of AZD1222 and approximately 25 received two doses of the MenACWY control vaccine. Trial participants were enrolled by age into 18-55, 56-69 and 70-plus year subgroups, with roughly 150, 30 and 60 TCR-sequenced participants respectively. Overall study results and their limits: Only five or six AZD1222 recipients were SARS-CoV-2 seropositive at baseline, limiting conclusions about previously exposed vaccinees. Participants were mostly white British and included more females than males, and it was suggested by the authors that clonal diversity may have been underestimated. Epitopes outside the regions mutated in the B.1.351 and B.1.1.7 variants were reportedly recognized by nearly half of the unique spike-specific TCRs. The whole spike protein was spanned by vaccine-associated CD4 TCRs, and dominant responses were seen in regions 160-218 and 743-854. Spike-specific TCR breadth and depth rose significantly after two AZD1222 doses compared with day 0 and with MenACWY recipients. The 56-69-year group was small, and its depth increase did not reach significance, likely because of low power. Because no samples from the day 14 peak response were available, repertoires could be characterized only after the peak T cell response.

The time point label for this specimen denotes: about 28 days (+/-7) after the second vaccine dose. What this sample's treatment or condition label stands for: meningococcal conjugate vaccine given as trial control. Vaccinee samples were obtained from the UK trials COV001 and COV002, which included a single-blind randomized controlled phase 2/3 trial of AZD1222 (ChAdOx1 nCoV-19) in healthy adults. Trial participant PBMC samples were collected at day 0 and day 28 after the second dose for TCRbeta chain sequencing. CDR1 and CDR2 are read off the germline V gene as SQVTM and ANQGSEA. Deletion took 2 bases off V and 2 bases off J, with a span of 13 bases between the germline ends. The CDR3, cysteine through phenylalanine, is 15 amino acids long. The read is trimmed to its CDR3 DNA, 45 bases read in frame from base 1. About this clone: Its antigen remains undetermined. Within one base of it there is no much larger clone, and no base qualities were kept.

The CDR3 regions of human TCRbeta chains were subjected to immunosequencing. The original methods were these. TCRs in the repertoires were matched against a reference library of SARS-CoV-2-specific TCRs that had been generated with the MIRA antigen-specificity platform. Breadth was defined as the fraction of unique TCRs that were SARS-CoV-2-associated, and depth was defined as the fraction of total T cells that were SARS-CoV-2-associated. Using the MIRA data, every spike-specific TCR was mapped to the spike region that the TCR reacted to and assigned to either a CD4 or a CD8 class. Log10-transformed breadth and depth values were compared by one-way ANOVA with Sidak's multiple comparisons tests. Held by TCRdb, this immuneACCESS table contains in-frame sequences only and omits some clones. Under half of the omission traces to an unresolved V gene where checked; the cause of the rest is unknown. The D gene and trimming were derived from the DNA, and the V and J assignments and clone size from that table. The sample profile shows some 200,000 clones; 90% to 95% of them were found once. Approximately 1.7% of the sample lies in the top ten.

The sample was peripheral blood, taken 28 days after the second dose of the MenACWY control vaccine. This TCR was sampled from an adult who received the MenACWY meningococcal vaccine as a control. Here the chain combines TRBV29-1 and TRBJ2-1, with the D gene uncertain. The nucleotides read TGCAGCGTTGAATGGATTACTAATACCTACAATGAGCAGTTCTTC. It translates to CSVEWITNTYNEQFF.